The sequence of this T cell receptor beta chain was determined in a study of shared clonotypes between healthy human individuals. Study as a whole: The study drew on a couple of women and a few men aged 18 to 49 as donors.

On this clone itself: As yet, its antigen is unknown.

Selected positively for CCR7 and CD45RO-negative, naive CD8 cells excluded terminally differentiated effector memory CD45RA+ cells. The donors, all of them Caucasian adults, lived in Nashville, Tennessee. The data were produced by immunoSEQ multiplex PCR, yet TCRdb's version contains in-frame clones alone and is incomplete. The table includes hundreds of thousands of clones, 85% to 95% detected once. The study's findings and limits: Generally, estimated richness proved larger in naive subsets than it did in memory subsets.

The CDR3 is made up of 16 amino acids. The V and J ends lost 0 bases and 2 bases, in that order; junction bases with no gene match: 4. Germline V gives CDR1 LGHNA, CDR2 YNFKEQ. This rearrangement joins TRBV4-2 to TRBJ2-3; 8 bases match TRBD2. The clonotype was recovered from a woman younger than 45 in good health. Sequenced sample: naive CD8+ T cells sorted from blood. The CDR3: CASSQDKLAATDTQYF. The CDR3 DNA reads TGTGCCAGCAGCCAAGATAAACTAGCGGCCACAGATACGCAGTATTTT.